This T cell receptor (beta chain) was obtained from a study of CD8 T cells in ankylosing spondylitis. The CDR3 sequence is 14 residues long. Germline V gene lookup returns CDR1 MDHEN and CDR2 SYDVKM. The J segment lost 9 bases and the V segment lost 9 bases, leaving 6 bases of the junction unmatched. This clonotype was picked up many times. The antigen remains unidentified. TCRdb recomputed calls from the 5' RACE reads with MiXCR, one row per CDR3 protein. The sample includes some 200,000 distinct CDR3 sequences, roughly 24% seen only once; the top ten take less than 8.5%. Study results and limitations: Reportedly, disease-linked clones are significantly enriched in ankylosing spondylitis patients' matched synovial fluid. For ankylosing spondylitis blood, a TCR beta motif of about 8 highly homologous variants appeared characteristic.

The rearrangement links TRBV28 to TRBJ2-3; 16 bases are a match to TRBD2. The sample consisted of blood, either unsorted or a sorted T cell fraction (not recorded which). This TCR came from a male donor with ankylosing spondylitis or in good health (not recorded which). The CDR3 nucleotides read TGTGCCAGTGGGACTAGCGGGAGGGGAGGCACGCAGTATTTT. Amino acids: CASGTSGRGGTQYF.